The clone carrying this T cell receptor (beta chain) was recorded only once. The V gene lost 7 bases and the J gene lost 0 bases, with 9 bases spanning the gap. The CDR3 loop spans 14 amino acids. Germline CDR1 MNHEY, CDR2 SVGAGI. The sample belongs to a study of T cell responses to AZD1222 COVID-19 vaccine. Study-wide background: Investigators merged groups given second doses at roughly 4 or roughly 12 weeks.

Measured with immunoSEQ multiplex PCR; TCRdb has only the in-frame clones, and not every one. The sample holds over 95,000 clones, 85% to 90% seen once. The sequences come from peripheral blood, collected on day 0 of AZD1222 vaccination. This TCR was recovered from an adult in good health. The chain carries TRBV6-5 and TRBJ2-2; the D is unclear. This chain's CDR3 is CASTTGPNTGELFF. The CDR3 DNA reads as TGTGCCAGCACTACCGGCCCGAACACCGGGGAGCTGTTTTTT.